The subject of this entry is one TCR beta chain. In germline, CDR1 is LGHNA, CDR2 YNFKEQ. The CDR3 length is 15 residues. Trimming pared 1 base from V and 0 bases from J, leaving 7 bases between. This record comes from a study of OX40 agonist ivuxolimab in advanced cancers. Study context: At 0.01 to 10 mg/kg, ivuxolimab was administered intravenously to patients every 2 weeks.

Data came from immunoSEQ multiplex PCR; TCRdb stores just in-frame clones and leaves some out. The sample lists roughly 70,000 clones; 85% were seen once. Sequences were derived from CD4+ or CD8+ T cells sorted from blood, sampled in a trial of the OX40 agonist ivuxolimab. This sequence was found in an adult with an advanced solid tumor such as melanoma, head and neck, liver or kidney cancer. This chain links TRBV4-2 with TRBJ2-1, with D unclear. The chain's CDR3 is CASSQARSSYNEQFF. The CDR3 nucleotides are TGTGCCAGCAGCCAAGCCCGAAGCTCCTACAATGAGCAGTTCTTC.